Below, 3 T cell receptor beta chains from the same sample are listed, as sequenced in a study of T cell clonality in common variable immunodeficiency. Clones were sequenced by immunoSEQ multiplex PCR, and TCRdb holds only the in-frame ones, with some missing. Recorded here are tens of thousands of clones, none singletons. Sequencing used peripheral blood mononuclear cells. These TCRs come from a person aged 18 to 75 in good health.

This clone appeared many times. With the read ending 3 residues before the CDR3 end, the germline J gene is used to fill in that end. The chain combines TRBV14 with TRBJ1-1; 7 bases fit TRBD1. Germline loops: CDR1 SGHDN, CDR2 FVKESK. The CDR3 sequence is 12 residues long. CDR3 DNA (partial): TGTGCCAGCAGGCTTCAGGGGGGAGAA. Translation: CASRLQGGE. The full CDR3 protein reads CASRLQGGEAFF.

This clone appeared a few times. The DNA ends 3 residues before the CDR3 does, and the rest of the CDR3 is filled in from the germline J gene. This chain uses TRBV2 with TRBJ2-7, with D perhaps TRBD1 (6 bases). Germline assignment: CDR1 SNHLY and CDR2 FYNNEI. The CDR3 has 13 residues. This CDR3 reads CASSSGTSYEQYF. The sequenced CDR3 bases are TGTGCTTCCTCCTCCGGGACATCCTACGAG.

This clone came up many times. With the read ending 3 residues before the CDR3 end, the germline J gene is used to fill in that end. The V call is TRBV2, the J call TRBJ2-3; D gene uncertain. The ends were cut back, 7 bases at V and 1 base at J, with 12 bases in the middle. The CDR3 consists of 14 residues. From germline, CDR1 is SNHLY and CDR2 FYNNEI. CDR3 in amino acids: CASIPGQGTDTQYF. Incomplete CDR3 DNA: TGTGCCAGCATCCCCGGCCAGGGCACAGATACG. The variable domain in full, with the rest retrieved from reference TRBV2 and TRBJ2-3, is EPEVTQTPSHQVTQMGQEVILRCVPISNHLYFYWYRQILGQKVEFLVSFYNNEISEKSEIFDDQFSVERPDGSNFTLKIRSTKLEDSAMYFCASIPGQGTDTQYFGPGTRLTVL.